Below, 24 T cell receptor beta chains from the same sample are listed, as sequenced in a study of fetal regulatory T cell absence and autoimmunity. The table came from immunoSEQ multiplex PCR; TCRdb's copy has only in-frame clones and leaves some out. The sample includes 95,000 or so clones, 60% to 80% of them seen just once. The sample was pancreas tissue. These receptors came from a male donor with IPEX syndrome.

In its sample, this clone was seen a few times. The CDR3 nucleotides read TGTGCCAGCACGACGGGACACTATAATTCACCCCTCCACTTT. Translation: CASTTGHYNSPLHF. V is TRBV6-5 and J is TRBJ1-6; a possible D gene is TRBD1 (6 bases). There are 14 residues in the CDR3. The V gene lost 7 bases and the J gene lost 3 bases, with 10 bases spanning the gap. The germline V gene has CDR1 MNHEY and CDR2 SVGAGI.

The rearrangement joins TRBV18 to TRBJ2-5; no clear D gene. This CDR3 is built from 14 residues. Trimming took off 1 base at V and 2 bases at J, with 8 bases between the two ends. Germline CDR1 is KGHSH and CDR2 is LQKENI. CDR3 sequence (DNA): TGTGCCAGCTCACCACTACCCGCGCAAGAGACCCAGTACTTC. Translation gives CASSPLPAQETQYF.

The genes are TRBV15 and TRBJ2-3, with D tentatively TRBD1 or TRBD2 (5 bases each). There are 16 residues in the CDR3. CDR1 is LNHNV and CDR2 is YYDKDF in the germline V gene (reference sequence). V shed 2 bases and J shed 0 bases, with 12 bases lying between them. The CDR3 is CATSRIWGSSTDTQYF. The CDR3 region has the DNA TGTGCCACCAGCAGAATCTGGGGGTCTAGCACAGATACGCAGTATTTT.

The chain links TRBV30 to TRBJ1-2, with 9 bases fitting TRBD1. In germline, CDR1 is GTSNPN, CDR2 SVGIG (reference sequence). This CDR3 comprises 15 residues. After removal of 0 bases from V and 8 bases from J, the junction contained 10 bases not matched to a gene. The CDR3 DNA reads TGTGCCTGGAGTGTCGGGACAGGGCTTAGAGAGGGCTACACCTTC. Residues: CAWSVGTGLREGYTF.

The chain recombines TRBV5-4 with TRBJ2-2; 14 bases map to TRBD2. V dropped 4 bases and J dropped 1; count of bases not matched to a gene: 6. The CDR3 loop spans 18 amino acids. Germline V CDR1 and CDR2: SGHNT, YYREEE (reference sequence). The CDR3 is CASSGPGTSGGNTGELFF. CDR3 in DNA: TGTGCCAGCAGCGGCCCCGGGACTAGCGGGGGGAACACCGGGGAGCTGTTTTTT.

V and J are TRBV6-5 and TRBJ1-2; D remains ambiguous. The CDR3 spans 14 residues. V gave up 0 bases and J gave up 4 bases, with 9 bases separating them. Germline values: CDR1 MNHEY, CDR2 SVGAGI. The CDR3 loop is CASSYSETFYGYTF. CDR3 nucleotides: TGTGCCAGCAGTTACTCAGAGACATTCTATGGCTACACCTTC.

The DNA for the CDR3 is TGCGCCAGCAGTGACCCCGGACTAGCGACCCACGAGCAGTACTTC. Encoded protein: CASSDPGLATHEQYF. V is TRBV10-2 and J is TRBJ2-7, with 9 bases matching TRBD2. With 3 bases clipped from V and 5 bases from J, the junction kept 8 bases outside the gene matches. The CDR3 runs to 15 residues. Per the germline V gene, CDR1 is WSHSY and CDR2 is SAAADI.

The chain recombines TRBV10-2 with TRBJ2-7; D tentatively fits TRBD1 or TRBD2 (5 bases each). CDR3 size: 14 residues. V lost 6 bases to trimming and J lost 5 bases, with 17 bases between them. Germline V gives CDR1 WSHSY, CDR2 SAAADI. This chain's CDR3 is CASSVPQGEDEQYF. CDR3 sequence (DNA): TGCGCCAGCAGCGTTCCGCAGGGAGAGGACGAGCAGTACTTC.

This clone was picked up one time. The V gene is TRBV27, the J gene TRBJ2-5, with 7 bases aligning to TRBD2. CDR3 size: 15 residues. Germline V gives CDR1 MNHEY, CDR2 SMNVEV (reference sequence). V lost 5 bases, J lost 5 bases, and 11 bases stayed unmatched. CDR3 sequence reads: CASSPPGLESETQYF. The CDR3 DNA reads TGTGCCAGCAGTCCCCCCGGACTAGAAAGCGAGACCCAGTACTTC.

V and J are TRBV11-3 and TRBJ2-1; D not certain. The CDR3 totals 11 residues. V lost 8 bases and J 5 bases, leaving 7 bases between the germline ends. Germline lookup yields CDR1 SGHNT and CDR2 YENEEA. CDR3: CASGRNNEQFF. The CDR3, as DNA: TGTGCCAGCGGGCGGAACAATGAGCAGTTCTTC.

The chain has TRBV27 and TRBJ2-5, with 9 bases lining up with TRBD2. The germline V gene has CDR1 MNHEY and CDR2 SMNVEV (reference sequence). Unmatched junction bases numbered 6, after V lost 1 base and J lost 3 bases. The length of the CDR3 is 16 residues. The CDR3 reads CASSLWAGGPKETQYF. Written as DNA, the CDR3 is TGTGCCAGCAGTTTATGGGCGGGAGGGCCTAAAGAGACCCAGTACTTC.

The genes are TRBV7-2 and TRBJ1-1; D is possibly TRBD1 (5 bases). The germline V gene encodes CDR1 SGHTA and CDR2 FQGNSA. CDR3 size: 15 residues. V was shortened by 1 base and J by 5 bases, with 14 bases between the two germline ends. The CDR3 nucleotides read TGTGCCAGCAGCTTAGGCGGGACGGGAGTGACTGAAGCTTTCTTT. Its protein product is CASSLGGTGVTEAFF.

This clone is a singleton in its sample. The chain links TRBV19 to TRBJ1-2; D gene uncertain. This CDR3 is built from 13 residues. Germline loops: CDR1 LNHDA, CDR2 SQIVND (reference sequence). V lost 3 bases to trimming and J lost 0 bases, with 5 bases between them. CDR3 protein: CASSMRTNYGYTF. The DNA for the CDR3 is TGTGCCAGTAGTATGAGAACTAACTATGGCTACACCTTC.

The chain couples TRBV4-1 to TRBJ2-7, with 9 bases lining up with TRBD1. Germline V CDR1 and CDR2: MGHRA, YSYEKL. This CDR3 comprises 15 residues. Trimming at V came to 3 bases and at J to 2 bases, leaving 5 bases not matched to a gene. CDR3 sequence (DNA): TGCGCCAGCAGCCAGACCGGGACAGGGACCTACGAGCAGTACTTC. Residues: CASSQTGTGTYEQYF.

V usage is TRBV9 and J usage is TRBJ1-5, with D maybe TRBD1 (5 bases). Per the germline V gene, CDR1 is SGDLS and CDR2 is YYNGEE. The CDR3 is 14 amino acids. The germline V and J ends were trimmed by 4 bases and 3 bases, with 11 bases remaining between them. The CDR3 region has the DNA TGTGCCAGCAGCTTAGGGACGGACAATCAGCCCCAGCATTTT. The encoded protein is CASSLGTDNQPQHF.

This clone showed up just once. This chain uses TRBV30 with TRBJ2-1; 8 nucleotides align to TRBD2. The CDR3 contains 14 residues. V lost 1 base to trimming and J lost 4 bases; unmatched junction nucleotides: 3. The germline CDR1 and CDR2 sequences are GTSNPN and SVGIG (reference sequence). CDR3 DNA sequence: TGTGCCTGGAGTGCACTAGCGGAATACAATGAGCAGTTCTTC. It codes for CAWSALAEYNEQFF.

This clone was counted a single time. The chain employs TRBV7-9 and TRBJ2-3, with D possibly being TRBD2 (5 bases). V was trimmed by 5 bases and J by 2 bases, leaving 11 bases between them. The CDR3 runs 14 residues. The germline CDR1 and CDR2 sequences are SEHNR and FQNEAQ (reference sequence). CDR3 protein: CASSPSGPTDTQYF. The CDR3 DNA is TGTGCCAGCAGCCCGAGCGGTCCCACAGATACGCAGTATTTT.

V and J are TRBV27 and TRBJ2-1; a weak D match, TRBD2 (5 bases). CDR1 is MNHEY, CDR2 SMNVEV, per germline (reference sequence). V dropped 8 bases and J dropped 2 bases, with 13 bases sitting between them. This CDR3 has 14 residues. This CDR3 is CASRLAPAYNEQFF. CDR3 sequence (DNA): TGTGCCAGCCGTCTAGCCCCGGCCTACAATGAGCAGTTCTTC.

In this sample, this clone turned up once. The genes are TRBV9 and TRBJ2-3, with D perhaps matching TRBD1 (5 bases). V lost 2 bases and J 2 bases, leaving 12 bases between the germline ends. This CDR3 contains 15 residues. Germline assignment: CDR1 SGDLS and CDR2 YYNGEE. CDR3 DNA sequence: TGTGCCAGCAGCGTGGGCAGGGCTTTCACAGATACGCAGTATTTT. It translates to CASSVGRAFTDTQYF.

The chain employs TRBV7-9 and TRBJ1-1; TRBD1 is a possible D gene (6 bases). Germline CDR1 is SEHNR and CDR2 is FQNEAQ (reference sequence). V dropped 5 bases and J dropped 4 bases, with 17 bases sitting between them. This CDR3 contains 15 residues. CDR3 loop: CASSHTPGGRTEAFF. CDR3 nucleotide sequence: TGTGCCAGCAGCCACACCCCGGGGGGGCGCACTGAAGCTTTCTTT.

The CDR3 sequence: CASSLLGGQGSDTQYF. CDR3 coding DNA: TGTGCCAGCAGCTTACTTGGGGGACAGGGGTCAGATACGCAGTATTTT. The rearrangement joins TRBV7-8 to TRBJ2-3; 10 bases line up with TRBD1. Germline V lookup: CDR1 SGHVS, CDR2 FQNEAQ. This CDR3 has 16 amino acids. V was pared by 2 bases and J by 4 bases, with 6 bases of the junction left unmatched.

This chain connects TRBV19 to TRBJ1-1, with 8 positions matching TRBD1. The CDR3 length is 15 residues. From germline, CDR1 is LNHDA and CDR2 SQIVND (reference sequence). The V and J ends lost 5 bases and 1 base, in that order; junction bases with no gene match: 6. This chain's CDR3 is CASSVQGGANTEAFF. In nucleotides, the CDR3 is TGTGCCAGTAGTGTACAGGGGGGGGCGAACACTGAAGCTTTCTTT.

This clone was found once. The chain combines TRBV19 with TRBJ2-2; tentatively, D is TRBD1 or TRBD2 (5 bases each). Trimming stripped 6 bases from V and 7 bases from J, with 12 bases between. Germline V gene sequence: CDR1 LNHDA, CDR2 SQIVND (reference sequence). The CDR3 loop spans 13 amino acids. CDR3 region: CASRGPVGGELFF. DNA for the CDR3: TGTGCCAGTAGGGGACCAGTGGGCGGGGAGCTGTTTTTT.

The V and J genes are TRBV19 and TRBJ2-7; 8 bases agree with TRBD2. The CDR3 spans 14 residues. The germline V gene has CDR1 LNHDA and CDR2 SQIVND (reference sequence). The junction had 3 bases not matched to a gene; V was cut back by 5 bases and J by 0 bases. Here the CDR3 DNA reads TGTGCCAGTAGTTACGGACTAGCCTCCTACGAGCAGTACTTC. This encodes CASSYGLASYEQYF.